These T cell receptor beta chains were read from a single sample in a study of tumor-infiltrating lymphocytes in primary liver carcinoma. From the multiplex PCR reads, TCRdb called clonotypes with MiXCR, one entry per CDR3 protein. In the table there are 95,000 to 150,000 distinct CDR3 sequences, 50% to 65% of which are singletons. Source material: liver tumor tissue from sampling region 1. The source is a woman in her fifties or sixties with primary liver carcinoma and hepatitis B virus infection. CDR3s include the opening cysteine and the closing phenylalanine or tryptophan. D genes are given only for firm matches. A clone size is listed for some rows: how often the clone was seen (once, few, many), or a class if it is expanded.

d_call j_call v_call clone_size cdr3_aa cdr3_nt
- TRBJ2-5 TRBV11-2 - CASSSGSRGDQDTQYF TGTGCCAGCAGCTCCGGGAGTAGGGGAGACCAAGATACCCAGTACTTC
- TRBJ2-2 TRBV11-1 - CASGGPLADTGELFF TGTGCAAGCGGAGGCCCATTAGCGGACACCGGGGAGCTGTTTTTT
- TRBJ2-7 TRBV10-1 - CASSVSGEHPYKQYF TGCGCCAGCAGTGTTTCGGGAGAACATCCATACAAGCAGTACTTC
TRBD1 TRBJ1-2 TRBV18 - CASSPAVQGAYGYTF TGTGCCAGCTCACCGGCGGTACAGGGGGCCTATGGCTACACCTTC
- TRBJ2-7 TRBV6-1 - CASSLSVLTYEQYF TGTGCCAGCAGTTTATCCGTCCTCACCTACGAGCAGTACTTC
- TRBJ2-2 TRBV12-3/TRBV12-4 - CASSSRGRGTGELFF TGTGCCAGCAGTTCTCGGGGGCGAGGGACCGGGGAGCTGTTTTTT
TRBD2 TRBJ2-7 TRBV5-1 many CASSEGLAGPAGEQYF TGCGCCAGCAGCGAGGGACTAGCGGGTCCAGCGGGCGAGCAGTACTTC
- TRBJ2-7 TRBV12-5 many CASGLRQETYEQYF TGTGCTAGTGGTTTGAGGCAGGAAACCTACGAGCAGTACTTC
TRBD2 TRBJ2-7 TRBV29-1 - CRLLAGGYEQYF TGCAGATTGCTAGCGGGAGGTTACGAGCAGTACTTC
TRBD2 TRBJ2-1 TRBV11-1 - CACSLSAGANRQFF TGTGCCTGCAGCCTATCGGCGGGAGCGAATAGGCAGTTCTTC
- TRBJ2-2 TRBV30 - CAWSALGGPTGELFF TGTGCCTGGAGTGCCCTTGGGGGGCCCACCGGGGAGCTGTTTTTT
TRBD2 TRBJ2-5 TRBV29-1 many CSVESGTSTLPGTQYF TGCAGCGTTGAATCTGGGACTAGCACCCTCCCGGGGACCCAGTACTTC
- TRBJ2-5 TRBV11-2 - CASSTMRFAGETQYF TGTGCCAGCAGTACCATGAGATTCGCAGGAGAGACCCAGTACTTC
TRBD1 TRBJ2-7 TRBV11-3 - CTSSPETGGNYDQYF TGTACCAGCAGCCCCGAGACAGGGGGCAACTACGATCAGTACTTC
TRBD2 TRBJ2-5 TRBV10-2 medium-sized CASSEELAGGRKTQYF TGCGCCAGCAGTGAGGAACTAGCGGGAGGGCGAAAGACCCAGTACTTC
- TRBJ2-5 TRBV6-5 - CASSRLGGEETRYF TGTGCCAGCAGTCGCCTAGGGGGGGAAGAGACCCGGTACTTC
TRBD1 TRBJ1-1 TRBV12-3/TRBV12-4 few CASSLALIERGHEAFF TGTGCCAGCAGTTTAGCGTTGATTGAAAGGGGGCATGAAGCTTTCTTT
- TRBJ2-7 TRBV4-1 few CASSRDAYGDTYEQYF TGCGCCAGCAGCCGAGACGCGTACGGAGACACCTACGAGCAGTACTTC
TRBD2 TRBJ2-6 TRBV6-2/TRBV6-3 many CASSTPRLAGTSGANVLTF TGTGCCAGCAGTACCCCTCGACTAGCGGGAACCTCTGGGGCCAACGTCCTGACTTTC
- TRBJ2-1 TRBV12-3/TRBV12-4 many CASTQGSYNEQFF TGTGCCAGCACGCAGGGATCCTACAATGAGCAGTTCTTC
- TRBJ2-2 TRBV5-1 - CASSLGRTGTGELFF TGCGCCAGCAGCTTGGGTCGGACTGGCACCGGGGAGCTGTTTTTT
TRBD1 TRBJ1-2 TRBV5-6 few CASSSNYRTGGLSNYGYTF TGTGCCAGCAGCTCCAACTACAGGACAGGGGGTTTGAGTAACTATGGCTACACCTTC
TRBD1 TRBJ2-3 TRBV18 - CASSPSQGTTDTQYF TGTGCCAGCTCACCATCACAGGGGACCACAGATACGCAGTATTTT
- TRBJ2-7 TRBV11-3 - CASSFGYWETEQHF TGTGCCAGCAGCTTTGGTTACTGGGAGACCGAGCAGCACTTC
- TRBJ2-1 TRBV11-2 - CASSLKSGNEQFF TGTGCCAGCAGCTTAAAAAGTGGCAATGAGCAGTTCTTC
- TRBJ2-1 TRBV6-6 - CASVQGLGADNEQFF TGTGCCAGCGTCCAAGGACTGGGGGCCGACAATGAGCAGTTCTTC
TRBD2 TRBJ2-5 TRBV11-3 few CASSLGGLAVPLTFHETQYF TGTGCCAGCAGCTTAGGGGGACTAGCTGTACCCCTCACCTTCCATGAGACCCAGTACTTC
TRBD2 TRBJ2-7 TRBV12-3/TRBV12-4 - CASGLGDRLAASSYEQYF TGTGCCAGCGGTTTAGGAGACAGACTAGCAGCCAGCTCCTACGAGCAGTACTTC
- TRBJ2-1 TRBV11-2 medium-sized CASSLDGNRNEQFF TGTGCCAGCAGCTTAGATGGGAACCGCAATGAGCAGTTCTTC
TRBD1 TRBJ2-2 TRBV28 few CASNTGESYTGELFF TGTGCCAGCAATACAGGGGAATCATACACCGGGGAGCTGTTTTTT
TRBD2 TRBJ2-1 TRBV5-1 once CASSPGTSGMSEQFF TGCGCCAGCAGCCCCGGGACTAGCGGGATGAGTGAGCAGTTCTTC
- TRBJ2-5 TRBV29-1 many CSVNAQETQHF TGCAGCGTTAACGCCCAAGAGACCCAGCACTTC
- TRBJ1-4 TRBV28 many CASRGGGNPHEKLFF TGTGCCAGCAGGGGGGGGGGAAATCCCCACGAAAAACTGTTTTTT
- TRBJ1-2 TRBV28 - CATILSGVGSTNYGYIF TGTGCCACCATATTGTCGGGGGTAGGCTCTACTAACTATGGCTACATCTTC
TRBD1 TRBJ2-7 TRBV29-1 many CSVSWTGTAEQYF TGCAGCGTGTCCTGGACAGGGACTGCCGAGCAGTACTTC
- TRBJ1-1 TRBV7-9 few CASSSQQGGTEAFF TGTGCCAGCAGCTCACAACAGGGAGGGACTGAAGCTTTCTTT
- TRBJ2-7 TRBV29-1 - CSVGESACEQYF TGCAGCGTTGGTGAGTCAGCCTGCGAGCAGTACTTC
TRBD1 TRBJ1-2 TRBV12-3/TRBV12-4 - CASSSSGTATSGYTF TGTGCCAGCAGTTCCTCCGGGACAGCTACTTCGGGCTACACCTTC
- TRBJ1-3 TRBV7-9 - CASSLVVSSSRSGNTIYF TGTGCCAGCAGCTTAGTGGTATCCAGCTCCCGATCTGGAAACACCATATATTTT
TRBD2 TRBJ2-3 TRBV12-3/TRBV12-4 many CASSPGTSSTDTQYF TGTGCCAGCAGTCCCGGGACTAGCAGCACAGATACGCAGTATTTT
- TRBJ1-5 TRBV12-3/TRBV12-4 - CASTPGSLQPQHF TGTGCCAGCACTCCAGGGTCATTGCAGCCCCAGCATTTT
- TRBJ2-1 TRBV6-1 many CASRPQRAYNEQFF TGTGCCAGCAGGCCCCAGAGGGCCTACAATGAGCAGTTCTTC
TRBD2 TRBJ2-4 TRBV5-4 - CASSIHLAGAENTQYF TGTGCCAGTAGTATACACCTAGCGGGAGCCGAAAACACTCAGTACTTC
- TRBJ1-1 TRBV25-1 few CASSEHRRAFF TGTGCCAGCAGTGAACACCGGCGGGCTTTCTTT
- TRBJ1-1 TRBV28 - CASSIHRPLGTEAFF TGTGCCAGCAGTATCCACAGGCCCCTGGGCACTGAAGCTTTCTTT
- TRBJ2-2 TRBV11-3 once CASGLEVAGELFF TGTGCCAGCGGCTTAGAGGTGGCCGGGGAGCTGTTTTTT
- TRBJ2-7 TRBV11-3 - CASSLCRGRGKMDEQYF TGTGCCAGCAGCCTATGTCGGGGAAGGGGAAAAATGGACGAGCAGTACTTC
TRBD1 TRBJ1-1 TRBV5-4 once CASNPSGTGVNTEAFF TGTGCCAGCAACCCCTCCGGGACAGGAGTGAACACTGAAGCTTTCTTT
TRBD1 TRBJ2-7 TRBV11-2 - CVSRASGTVSYEQYF TGTGTCAGCAGAGCGAGTGGGACAGTAAGCTACGAGCAGTACTTC